Here is one TCR beta chain with its context. This clonotype appeared once. Its antigen is still unknown. The sample holds no much larger clone one base away, and base qualities are not on file. Just one read gives weak support. From a lookup of the germline V gene, CDR1 and CDR2 are SGHRS and YFSETQ. Unmatched junction bases come to 9, with V trimmed by 0 bases and J by 5 bases. Spanning cysteine to phenylalanine, the CDR3 consists of 17 amino acids. Only CDR3 DNA remains: 51 bases, in frame from the first base. This record belongs to a study of T-cell reconstitution after alpha-beta-depleted transplantation in children listed by TCRdb under 2016. Regarding the complete study: T-cell immune reconstitution after TCRalphabeta/CD19-depleted allogeneic hematopoietic cell transplantation in children was quantitatively tracked in the study by means of TCR repertoire profiling.

Library prep was done by PCR. Sequenced on an Illumina HiSeq 2500. To normalize quantification of the TCRbeta repertoire, the TCR libraries were built with molecular barcoding that relied on unique molecular identifiers. Using fastp at Q25 and MiXCR, TCRdb reprocessed the public reads and kept productive beta chains. Each CDR3 protein gets just one entry, which takes the most common genes and DNA from the rows behind it. The sample table shows around 450,000 distinct CDR3 sequences, and roughly 44% are seen once. The ten largest account for 25% to 30% of the sample. The treatment or condition label, as the study defines it: allogeneic hematopoietic cell transplantation with graft depleted of TCRalphabeta T cells and CD19 B cells. The transplant recipients were children given TCRalphabeta/CD19-depleted allogeneic hematopoietic cell grafts. Study-wide findings and limitations: The frequencies of hyperexpanded clones fell over the following months, and after one year, T-cell counts and TCRbeta diversity were mostly attributed to newly produced T cells. Apparently early alphabetaT-cell count recovery about two months after transplant reportedly relied on only several hundred rapidly expanded clones derived from non-depleted graft cells. In some patients, the high TCRbeta diversity seen at day 60 was put down to recipient T cells and intrathymic progenitors that had survived conditioning.

The starting material was PBMCs, obtained before TCRalphabeta/CD19-depleted stem cell transplant. The sequence came from a girl aged 2 to 10 with aplastic anemia, due to receive a stem cell transplant. The rearranged chain carries TRBV5-1 and TRBJ2-2, with 8 bases in between that match TRBD1. The nucleotide sequence is TGCGCCAGCAGCTTGGTTGGGACAGGTGTATCTACCGGGGAGCTGTTTTTT. Its product reads: CASSLVGTGVSTGELFF.